The entry below describes one T cell receptor (beta chain). V was trimmed by 2 bases and J by 8 bases, leaving 31 bases between them. From germline, CDR1 is SGHNT and CDR2 YYREEE (reference sequence). This CDR3 spans 19 amino acids. This sample was included in a study of T cell responses to AZD1222 COVID-19 vaccine. Clones were read by immunoSEQ multiplex PCR, and TCRdb kept only the in-frame ones, dropping some. The sample lists around 110,000 clones, about nine tenths seen once, with over 3.5% in the top ten. The TCR comes from an adult in good health. The sequencing here drew on peripheral blood, taken on day 0 of AZD1222 vaccination. This chain connects TRBV5-4 to TRBJ1-2; tentative D call: TRBD1 (5 bases). CDR3 protein: CASSLPFSGTAGGGKGYTF. The CDR3 nucleotides read TGTGCCAGCAGCTTACCTTTCTCCGGGACGGCCGGTGGAGGGAAAGGCTACACCTTC.